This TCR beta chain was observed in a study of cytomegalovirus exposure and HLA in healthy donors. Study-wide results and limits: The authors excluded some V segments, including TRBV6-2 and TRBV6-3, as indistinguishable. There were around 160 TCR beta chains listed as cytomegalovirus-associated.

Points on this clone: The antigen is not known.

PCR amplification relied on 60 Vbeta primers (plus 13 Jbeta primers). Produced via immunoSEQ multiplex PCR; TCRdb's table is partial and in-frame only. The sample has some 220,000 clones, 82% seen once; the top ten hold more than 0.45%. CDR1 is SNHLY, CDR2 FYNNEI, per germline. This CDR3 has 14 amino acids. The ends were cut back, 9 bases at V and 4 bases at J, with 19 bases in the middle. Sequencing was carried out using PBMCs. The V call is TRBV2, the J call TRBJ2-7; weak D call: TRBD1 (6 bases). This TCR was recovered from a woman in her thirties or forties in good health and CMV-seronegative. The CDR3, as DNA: TGTGCCAGTACTACAGGGTCAATAGGTTACGAGCAGTACTTC. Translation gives CASTTGSIGYEQYF.